Described below is a single T cell receptor (beta chain) sequence and its context. The antigen is not known. This sample is part of a study of shared clonotypes between healthy human individuals. Overall study findings and caveats: Depth of sequencing was expected to influence donor clonotype sharing.

The test was conducted at deep level. The assay was immunoSEQ multiplex PCR, and TCRdb's table has in-frame clones only and misses some. This sample has 2.3 million or so clones; over 85% occur once, and the top ten carry under 0.45%. Germline V gives CDR1 MNHNY, CDR2 SVGAGI (reference sequence). The CDR3 is 15 residues long. Trimming pared 5 bases from V and 4 bases from J, leaving 17 bases between. The clonotype comes from a man younger than 35 in good health. Some clones in this sample may be carry-over from other donors' samples. V usage is TRBV6-6 and J usage is TRBJ1-2; a weak D match, TRBD1 (5 bases). Material: naive CD4+ T cells from PBMCs. Specified subset: CD45RA+ positively selected. The CDR3 sequence: CASSQTGQGGYGYTF. In DNA, the CDR3 is TGTGCCAGCAGTCAGACTGGCCAGGGCGGCTATGGCTACACCTTC.